The 16 T cell receptor beta chains in this list originate from one sample, sequenced in a study of blood T cell repertoires in COVID-19. TCRdb's copy holds only in-frame clones and misses some; the assay was immunoSEQ multiplex PCR. The sample gives about 360,000 clones, around nine tenths of which show up once; over 2.5% is in the top ten. Sample: peripheral blood. These receptors were collected from a human donor in a cohort sampled during active COVID-19.

As to this clone: A much larger clone differs from this one at a single base, so this may be a read error. The gene calls are TRBV3-1 (or the pseudogene TRBV3-2) and TRBJ2-7; 8 bases are a match to TRBD1. The CDR3 is 13 amino acids. The ends lost 4 bases at V and 3 bases at J; junction bases unmatched: 2. Looked up from germline, CDR1 is LGHDT and CDR2 is YNNKEL (reference sequence). As DNA, the CDR3 is TGTGCCAGCAGCCTCGGACAGGGCTACGAGCAGTACTTC. Protein: CASSLGQGYEQYF.

The chain links TRBV2 to TRBJ1-2; D may be TRBD1 (5 bases). This CDR3 has 14 residues. The germline V and J ends were trimmed by 2 bases and 8 bases, with 15 bases remaining between them. Germline V gives CDR1 SNHLY, CDR2 FYNNEI. For the CDR3, the DNA is TGTGCCAGCAGTGAATCCCGGGGAGGACAAGGCTACACCTTC. It is translated as CASSESRGGQGYTF.

This sequence joins TRBV27 and TRBJ2-7; 8 bases map to TRBD1. This CDR3 has 16 amino acids. CDR1 is MNHEY and CDR2 is SMNVEV in the germline V gene (reference sequence). J gave up 5 bases and V 5 bases, and 14 bases lay outside the gene matches. CDR3 DNA: TGTGCCAGCAGTACGTTACAGGGGGAAAAAGGCCACGAGCAGTACTTC. This translates into CASSTLQGEKGHEQYF.

The rearrangement uses TRBV28 and TRBJ2-2; unclear D gene. Trimming removed 1 base at V and 5 bases at J, with 11 bases between. Germline V gene sequence: CDR1 MDHEN, CDR2 SYDVKM. The CDR3 runs to 15 residues. CDR3 residues: CASSLFRSLTGELFF. The CDR3, as DNA: TGTGCCAGCAGTTTATTTCGCAGTTTGACCGGGGAGCTGTTTTTT.

The chain recombines TRBV7-3 with TRBJ2-1; tentatively, D is TRBD2 (6 bases). The CDR3 consists of 16 residues. From germline, CDR1 is SGHTA and CDR2 FQGTGA. The germline V and J ends were trimmed by 1 base and 8 bases, with 18 bases remaining between them. In nucleotides, the CDR3 is TGTGCCAGCAGCTTAAGGAGGGTTGACTCTCTCCATGAGCAGTTCTTC. Translation gives CASSLRRVDSLHEQFF.

The CDR3 sequence: CASSTSDSPNSPLHF. CDR3 coding DNA: TGTGCCAGTAGTACCTCGGACAGCCCCAATTCACCCCTCCACTTT. The chain links TRBV19 to TRBJ1-6, with D possibly being TRBD1 (6 bases). The CDR3 loop spans 15 amino acids. The V end lost 4 bases, the J end lost 7 bases, and 14 bases lay between the germline ends. The germline V gene encodes CDR1 LNHDA and CDR2 SQIVND (reference sequence). Filled out from reference TRBV19 and TRBJ1-6, the complete variable domain reads DGGITQSPKYLFRKEGQNVTLSCEQNLNHDAMYWYRQDPGQGLRLIYYSQIVNDFQKGDIAEGYSVSREKKESFPLTVTSAQKNPTAFYLCASSTSDSPNSPLHFGNGTRLTVT.

The chain carries TRBV11-2 and TRBJ2-7; D is unresolved. V lost 1 base, J lost 4 bases, and 11 bases lay in between. Germline values: CDR1 SGHAT, CDR2 FQNNGV. The CDR3 is made up of 14 amino acids. The CDR3 DNA follows: TGTGCCAGCAGCTTAGGGGCCCACAGTTACGAGCAGTACTTC. This encodes CASSLGAHSYEQYF.

The chain recombines TRBV30 with TRBJ2-3; D remains ambiguous. The CDR3 covers 15 residues. Trimming cost V 1 base and J 0 bases, with 11 bases left between them. The germline V gene has CDR1 GTSNPN and CDR2 SVGIG (reference sequence). The CDR3 reads CAWSGASSSTDTQYF. The CDR3 DNA reads as TGTGCCTGGAGTGGGGCGTCGTCTAGCACAGATACGCAGTATTTT.

V and J are TRBV19 and TRBJ1-2; weak D call: TRBD1 (5 bases). The CDR3 has 15 residues. Trimming shortened V by 3 bases and J by 4 bases, and 15 bases separated the two germline ends. Germline V lookup: CDR1 LNHDA, CDR2 SQIVND (reference sequence). The CDR3 reads CASSIAVGDFYGYTF. CDR3 nucleotide sequence: TGTGCCAGTAGTATCGCGGTCGGGGACTTCTATGGCTACACCTTC.

The chain carries TRBV7-9 and TRBJ2-7, with TRBD1 identical over 7 bases. Germline lookup yields CDR1 SEHNR and CDR2 FQNEAQ (reference sequence). With V trimmed by 6 bases and J by 3 bases, 5 bases remained unmatched. This CDR3 has 13 residues. The CDR3, as DNA: TGTGCCAGCAGTACATCAGGGGGCTACGAGCAGTACTTC. As protein: CASSTSGGYEQYF.

The sample holds one count of this clone. This chain connects TRBV3-1 (or the pseudogene TRBV3-2) to TRBJ2-5; 7 bases map to TRBD2. The junction had 7 bases not matched to a gene; V was cut back by 3 bases and J by 0 bases. The CDR3 is made up of 16 amino acids. The germline gives CDR1 LGHDT, CDR2 YNNKEL (reference sequence). The chain's CDR3 is CASSHWGAGDQETQYF. Here the CDR3 DNA reads TGTGCCAGCAGCCATTGGGGTGCGGGGGACCAAGAGACCCAGTACTTC.

This rearrangement joins TRBV20-1 to TRBJ2-7, with D maybe TRBD1 (5 bases). V lost 3 bases, J lost 3 bases, and 9 bases lay in between. The germline gives CDR1 DFQATT, CDR2 SNEGSKA (reference sequence). This CDR3 region has 12 residues. DNA of the CDR3: TGCAGTGCTAGTGCAGGGTTCTACGAGCAGTACTTC. It yields the protein CSASAGFYEQYF.

J is TRBJ2-3 and V is TRBV7-3; TRBD2 aligns across 8 bases. The CDR3 length is 14 residues. Germline lookup yields CDR1 SGHTA and CDR2 FQGTGA. Germline trimming cut 3 bases from V and 4 bases from J; bases unmatched to any gene: 3. The CDR3 reads CASSFGTRPDTQYF. CDR3 sequence (DNA): TGTGCCAGCAGCTTCGGGACTAGACCAGATACGCAGTATTTT.

The V gene is TRBV2, the J gene TRBJ2-7, with 7 bases identical to TRBD2. The CDR3 contains 14 residues. Germline CDR1 and CDR2: SNHLY and FYNNEI. Germline trimming cut 4 bases from V and 0 bases from J; bases unmatched to any gene: 3. In nucleotides, the CDR3 is TGTGCCAGCAGTGGGCGGGAGACCTCCTACGAGCAGTACTTC. Residues: CASSGRETSYEQYF.

This chain links TRBV4-2 with TRBJ2-1; D uncertain. Germline V gives CDR1 LGHNA, CDR2 YNFKEQ. This CDR3 has 17 residues. Trimming stripped 0 bases from V and 0 bases from J, with 12 bases between. CDR3 in amino acids: CASSQESRSHSYNEQFF. The DNA of the CDR3 is TGTGCCAGCAGCCAAGAGTCCAGGTCCCACTCCTACAATGAGCAGTTCTTC.

The J gene is TRBJ2-4, the V gene TRBV4-1, with 16 bases matching TRBD2. This CDR3 comprises 18 residues. Germline-derived CDR1 and CDR2 are MGHRA and YSYEKL. V was pared by 4 bases and J by 0 bases, with 3 bases of the junction left unmatched. Written as DNA, the CDR3 is TGCGCCAGCAGCCCGGGACTAGCGGGGGGGATAGCCAAAAACATTCAGTACTTC. It codes for CASSPGLAGGIAKNIQYF.